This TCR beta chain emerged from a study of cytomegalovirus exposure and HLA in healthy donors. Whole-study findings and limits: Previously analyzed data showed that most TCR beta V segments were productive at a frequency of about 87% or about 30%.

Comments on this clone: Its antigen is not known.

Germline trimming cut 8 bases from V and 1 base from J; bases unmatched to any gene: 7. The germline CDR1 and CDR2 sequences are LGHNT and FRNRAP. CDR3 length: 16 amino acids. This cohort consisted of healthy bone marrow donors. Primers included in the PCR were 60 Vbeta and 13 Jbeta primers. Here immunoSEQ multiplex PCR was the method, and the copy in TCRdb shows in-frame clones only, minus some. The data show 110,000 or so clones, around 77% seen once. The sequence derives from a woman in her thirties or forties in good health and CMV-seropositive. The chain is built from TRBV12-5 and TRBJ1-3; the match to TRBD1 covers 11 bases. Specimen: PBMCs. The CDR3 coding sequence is TGTGCTAGTTCTAGGGACAGGGGGTTATCTGGAAACACCATATATTTT. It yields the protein CASSRDRGLSGNTIYF.